This T cell receptor (beta chain) appears in the sequencing data of a study of T cell clones after liver transplantation. Study-level background: Immunosuppression withdrawal was tried within 2 years after liver transplantation in this trial. Post-transplant blood was tracked for graft-donor-reactive T cell clones identified in a pre-transplant mixed lymphocyte reaction.

TCRdb's copy holds only in-frame clones and misses some; the assay was immunoSEQ multiplex PCR. Here the sample spans approximately 50,000 clones, 65% to 80% being singletons. The length of the CDR3 is 12 residues. In germline, CDR1 is SGHAT, CDR2 FQNNGV. V was trimmed by 5 bases and J by 3 bases, leaving 8 bases between them. Study-level results: In 5 of 8 subjects, circulating graft-donor-reactive CD4 TCRbeta sequences fell significantly after transplant.

Details on this clone: Antigen unknown.

The gene calls are TRBV11-2 and TRBJ2-7; D ambiguous. The sequence was obtained from a human patient who received a liver transplant. Some of the T cells might come from the graft donor. Sequences were derived from CD4+ T cells from blood, sampled more than 52 months after liver transplant. The CDR3 reads CASSPILYEQYF. CDR3 in DNA: TGTGCCAGCAGCCCGATTCTCTACGAGCAGTACTTC. The whole variable domain, remainder taken from reference TRBV11-2 and TRBJ2-7, is EAGVAQSPRYKIIEKRQSVAFWCNPISGHATLYWYQQILGQGPKLLIQFQNNGVVDDSQLPKDRFSAERLKGVDSTLKIQPAKLEDSAVYLCASSPILYEQYFGPGTRLTVT.